This TCR beta chain comes out of a study of response to subunit inactivated influenza vaccine (dated by TCRdb to 2017 to 2018). Regarding the complete study: Deep quantitative profiling of the T cell receptor repertoire was used in the study to follow responses to a trivalent subunit inactivated influenza vaccine. Study-level results and caveats: The authors suggested that each seasonal influenza vaccination may recruit only a limited number of new T cells.

The library relied on RT-PCR. The instrument was an Illumina HiSeq 2500. Using fastp at Q25 and MiXCR, TCRdb reprocessed the public reads and kept productive beta chains. All rows with the same CDR3 protein become a single entry with the most common DNA and genes. The sample profile shows hundreds of thousands of distinct CDR3 sequences; around 20% of them were found once. Jointly, the top ten make up approximately 11% of the sample. This clonotype was picked up a small number of times. Its antigen specificity is not known. Base qualities are not provided; no much larger clone lies one nucleotide away. Measured from the cysteine to the phenylalanine, the CDR3 is 15 residues long. Only CDR3 DNA remains: 45 bases, in frame from the first base. Relative to germline, V is missing 3 bases and J is missing 1 base, with 6 bases of the junction outside any gene match. According to the germline V gene, CDR1 reads SGHRS and CDR2 reads YFSETQ.

The chain couples TRBV5-1 to TRBJ2-7; TRBD1 aligns with 8 central bases. The receptor's source is a man in his fifties who received an inactivated influenza vaccine. Donor details come from another sample of the same person, matched by shared clones. The sequences come from PBMCs from blood, collected roughly 5 days after vaccination. The CDR3 has the sequence CASSYERTGSYEQYF. At the DNA level, the sequence is TGCGCCAGCAGCTACGAACGGACAGGGTCCTACGAGCAGTACTTC.